This T cell receptor (beta chain) appears in the sequencing data of a study of glioma-infiltrating T cells. General observations from the study: Non-neoplastic patients had below-expected tissue-blood divergence, while all gliomas exceeded expectation.

The CDR3 length is 13 residues. The V gene lost 3 bases and the J gene lost 9 bases, with 11 bases spanning the gap. Germline V CDR1 and CDR2: LGHDT, YNNKEL (reference sequence). The table lists this clonotype with many counts. As yet, its antigen is unknown. TCR alpha and beta CDR3 regions were amplified from RNA using iRepertoire nested multiplex PCR. TCRdb called the multiplex PCR reads again in MiXCR, with one record for every CDR3 protein. The table includes some 110,000 distinct CDR3 sequences, roughly 20% detected once. This chain connects TRBV3-1 to TRBJ2-2; D is possibly TRBD2 (6 bases). Sequenced: glioma tissue, nonneoplastic brain tissue, or PBMCs (not recorded which). The receptor comes from a human donor with low-grade glioma or glioblastoma, undergoing nonglioma brain surgery, or in good health (not recorded which). The CDR3 loop reads CASSQVLARELFF. The CDR3 coding sequence is TGTGCCAGCAGCCAGGTACTAGCCCGGGAGCTGTTTTTT.